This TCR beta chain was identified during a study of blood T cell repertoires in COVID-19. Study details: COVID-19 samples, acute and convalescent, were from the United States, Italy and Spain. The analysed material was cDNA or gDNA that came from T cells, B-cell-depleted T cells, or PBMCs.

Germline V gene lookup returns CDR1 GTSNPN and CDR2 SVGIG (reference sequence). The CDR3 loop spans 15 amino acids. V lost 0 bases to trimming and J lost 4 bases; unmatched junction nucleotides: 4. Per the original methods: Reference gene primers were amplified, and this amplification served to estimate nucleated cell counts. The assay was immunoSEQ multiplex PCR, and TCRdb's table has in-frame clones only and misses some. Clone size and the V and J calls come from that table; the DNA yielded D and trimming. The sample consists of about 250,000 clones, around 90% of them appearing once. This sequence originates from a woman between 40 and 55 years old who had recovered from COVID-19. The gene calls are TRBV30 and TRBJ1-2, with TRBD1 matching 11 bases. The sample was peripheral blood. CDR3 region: CAWSVGTGGGYGYTF. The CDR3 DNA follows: TGTGCCTGGAGTGTAGGGACAGGGGGTGGCTATGGCTACACCTTC.